The clone carrying this T cell receptor beta chain was recorded a few times. The CDR3 totals 17 residues. CDR1 SGHNT and CDR2 YYREEE come from the germline V gene (reference sequence). V dropped 4 bases and J dropped 0; count of bases not matched to a gene: 10. TCRdb's copy holds only in-frame clones and misses some; the assay was immunoSEQ multiplex PCR. Here the sample spans just under 550,000 clones, 75% to 85% being singletons. These data are taken from a study of shared T cell receptors in the human thymus. The data were also submitted as part of a second study, on human thymus T cells. Per that study: Thymic samples were excised during corrective heart operations. Related work found strong thymic repertoire overlap between unrelated individuals.

Source material: thymocytes. The clonotype comes from a boy less than two years old with a congenital heart defect. The chain links TRBV5-4 to TRBJ2-1, with 7 bases matching TRBD2. This CDR3 reads CASSPLIGTNSYNEQFF. CDR3 coding DNA: TGTGCCAGCAGCCCCCTCATAGGGACTAACTCCTACAATGAGCAGTTCTTC.